The 21 T cell receptor beta chains below come from one sample, sequenced in a study of control samples from healthy donors and cancer patients. The repertoire was sequenced with immunoSEQ multiplex PCR; TCRdb's copy has only in-frame clones and lacks some. In the table there are about 410,000 clones, approximately 90% of which are singletons. Sample: PBMCs. These receptors came from a man in his forties with head and neck cancer.

The chain employs TRBV19 and TRBJ1-2; 8 bases are a match to TRBD1. The CDR3 length is 14 residues. Trimming cost V 7 bases and J 4 bases; bases outside gene matches: 8. The germline V gene encodes CDR1 LNHDA and CDR2 SQIVND (reference sequence). CDR3 DNA: TGTGCCAGTAACGCAGGGGGCGCAGGCTATGGCTACACCTTC. Protein: CASNAGGAGYGYTF.

The CDR3 region has the DNA TGTGCCAGCAGTTTATTCGATGAGCAGTTCTTC. This translates into CASSLFDEQFF. This rearrangement joins TRBV27 to TRBJ2-1; no reliable D call. This CDR3 spans 11 amino acids. V gave up 1 base and J gave up 8 bases, with 3 bases separating them. Germline lookup yields CDR1 MNHEY and CDR2 SMNVEV (reference sequence).

V is TRBV28 and J is TRBJ1-1; unclear D gene. CDR1 MDHEN and CDR2 SYDVKM come from the germline V gene. The CDR3 runs to 14 residues. The ends were cut back, 2 bases at V and 1 base at J, with 8 bases in the middle. The DNA for the CDR3 is TGTGCCAGCAGTTTAGTCCCTCCGAACACTGAAGCTTTCTTT. Protein: CASSLVPPNTEAFF.

The gene calls are TRBV2 and TRBJ2-6, with D tentatively TRBD1 or TRBD2 (5 bases each). Germline V gives CDR1 SNHLY, CDR2 FYNNEI. The CDR3 runs 16 residues. The V end was cut by 8 bases, the J end by 4 bases, with 18 bases between. DNA of the CDR3: TGTGCCAGCCCGGGACCCGAGGGTTCCGGGGCCAACGTCCTGACTTTC. The encoded protein is CASPGPEGSGANVLTF.

V usage is TRBV5-1 and J usage is TRBJ2-7; 7 bases fit TRBD1. Per germline, CDR1 SGHRS and CDR2 YFSETQ. V was pared by 2 bases and J by 0 bases, with 2 bases of the junction left unmatched. The CDR3 has 14 amino acids. In nucleotides, the CDR3 is TGCGCCAGCAGCTTAGGGACAGTCTCCTACGAGCAGTACTTC. This codes for CASSLGTVSYEQYF.

The chain links TRBV5-4 to TRBJ2-1, with no clear D. The V end lost 5 bases, the J end lost 0 bases, and 9 bases lay between the germline ends. Germline assignment: CDR1 SGHNT and CDR2 YYREEE (reference sequence). This CDR3 contains 14 residues. This CDR3 is CASRSESSYNEQFF. Written as DNA, the CDR3 is TGTGCCAGCAGATCAGAGAGCTCCTACAATGAGCAGTTCTTC.

This CDR3 is CASSLARTNQPQHF. CDR3 coding DNA: TGTGCCAGCAGCCTAGCCAGGACCAATCAGCCCCAGCATTTT. The chain is built from TRBV3-1 (or the pseudogene TRBV3-2) and TRBJ1-5; D remains ambiguous. This CDR3 has 14 amino acids. Trimming stripped 4 bases from V and 3 bases from J, with 10 bases between. Germline V gives CDR1 LGHDT, CDR2 YNNKEL (reference sequence).

The chain has TRBV6-2 or TRBV6-3 and TRBJ2-7; D is undetermined. V lost 2 bases and J 3 bases, leaving 11 bases between the germline ends. The germline CDR1 and CDR2 sequences are MNHEY and SVGEGT. The CDR3 is 14 residues long. The CDR3 DNA reads TGTGCCAGCAGTTACCGGTCGGTACGCTACGAGCAGTACTTC. This sequence encodes CASSYRSVRYEQYF.

The chain links TRBV7-9 to TRBJ2-1, with 8 bases fitting TRBD2. The germline gives CDR1 SEHNR, CDR2 FQNEAQ (reference sequence). The CDR3 spans 15 residues. V shed 6 bases and J 6 bases; nucleotides not matched to a gene: 10. CDR3 region: CASSLTSVGSNEQFF. The CDR3 bases are TGTGCCAGCAGTTTGACTAGCGTCGGATCCAATGAGCAGTTCTTC.

The rearrangement uses TRBV19 and TRBJ2-7; D ambiguous. The germline V gene has CDR1 LNHDA and CDR2 SQIVND (reference sequence). The length of the CDR3 is 13 residues. Trimming cost V 4 bases and J 3 bases, with 10 bases left between them. CDR3 DNA sequence: TGTGCCAGTAGTACCTCCGGCCTCTACGAGCAGTACTTC. Its protein product is CASSTSGLYEQYF.

The J gene is TRBJ1-4, the V gene TRBV9; D is unclear. The CDR3 is 15 residues long. Germline V gives CDR1 SGDLS, CDR2 YYNGEE. The V end lost 0 bases, the J end lost 4 bases, and 10 bases lay between the germline ends. The CDR3 protein is CASSVEGWGNEKLFF. CDR3 DNA: TGTGCCAGCAGCGTAGAGGGTTGGGGTAATGAAAAACTGTTTTTT.

The rearrangement uses TRBV2 and TRBJ1-4; D not resolved. Germline CDR1 reads SNHLY; CDR2 reads FYNNEI. Trimming took off 2 bases at V and 2 bases at J, with 12 bases between the two ends. The CDR3 has 16 residues. The CDR3 sequence is CASSENSPSTNEKLFF. DNA for the CDR3: TGTGCCAGCAGTGAAAATTCCCCAAGTACTAATGAAAAACTGTTTTTT.

The chain has TRBV30 and TRBJ1-2, with D perhaps TRBD1 (6 bases). The germline gives CDR1 GTSNPN, CDR2 SVGIG (reference sequence). The CDR3 is 13 residues long. V was shortened by 8 bases and J by 5 bases, with 18 bases between the two germline ends. The CDR3 sequence is CALYPTRGYGYTF. In nucleotides, the CDR3 is TGTGCCCTTTACCCAACAAGGGGGTATGGCTACACCTTC.

This clone was seen once. The J gene is TRBJ2-3, the V gene TRBV9; D may correspond to TRBD1 or TRBD2 (5 bases each). The V gene lost 4 bases and the J gene lost 4 bases, with 19 bases spanning the gap. Germline values: CDR1 SGDLS, CDR2 YYNGEE. This CDR3 region has 16 residues. CDR3 residues: CASSSPGDPRADTQYF. DNA of the CDR3: TGTGCCAGCAGCTCCCCTGGGGACCCGAGGGCAGATACGCAGTATTTT.

This clone was seen once. The chain carries TRBV29-1 and TRBJ2-4; 8 bases agree with TRBD2. The junction had 4 bases not matched to a gene; V was cut back by 4 bases and J by 2 bases. The germline CDR1 and CDR2 sequences are SQVTM and ANQGSEA. The CDR3 is 14 amino acids. The CDR3 reads CSVGPGGSKNIQYF. The CDR3 DNA sequence: TGCAGCGTTGGACCGGGGGGGTCCAAAAACATTCAGTACTTC. Full variable domain (remainder filled in from reference TRBV29-1 and TRBJ2-4): SAVISQKPSRDICQRGTSLTIQCQVDSQVTMMFWYRQQPGQSLTLIATANQGSEATYESGFVIDKFPISRPNLTFSTLTVSNMSPEDSSIYLCSVGPGGSKNIQYFGAGTRLSVL.

About this clone itself: The identical CDR3 is also encoded by other nucleotide sequences in the sample. V usage is TRBV6-5 and J usage is TRBJ1-4, with no clear D. The V end lost 2 bases, the J end lost 0 bases, and 4 bases lay between the germline ends. CDR1 is MNHEY, CDR2 SVGAGI, per germline. The CDR3 totals 14 residues. The CDR3 reads CASSYRATNEKLFF. DNA for the CDR3: TGTGCCAGCAGTTACAGGGCAACTAATGAAAAACTGTTTTTT.

V gene TRBV2 combines with J gene TRBJ2-1, with no clear D. The CDR3 has 13 residues. V was shortened by 4 bases and J by 6 bases, with 10 bases between the two germline ends. Germline V lookup: CDR1 SNHLY, CDR2 FYNNEI. CDR3 nucleotide sequence: TGTGCCAGCAGTGCGCTAGTATCCAATGAGCAGTTCTTC. It translates to CASSALVSNEQFF. Full variable domain (outside the CDR3, taken from reference TRBV2 and TRBJ2-1): EPEVTQTPSHQVTQMGQEVILRCVPISNHLYFYWYRQILGQKVEFLVSFYNNEISEKSEIFDDQFSVERPDGSNFTLKIRSTKLEDSAMYFCASSALVSNEQFFGPGTRLTVL.

This CDR3 reads CASRLPDSNQPQHF. The CDR3 nucleotides read TGCGCCAGCAGGTTGCCCGATAGCAATCAGCCCCAGCATTTT. The chain employs TRBV10-2 and TRBJ1-5; D is unclear. This CDR3 region has 14 residues. Trimming left V 6 bases short and J 0 bases short, with 9 bases between. The V gene's germline CDR1 is WSHSY and CDR2 SAAADI.

The chain recombines TRBV6-5 with TRBJ2-1, with TRBD2 matching 16 bases. The germline CDR1 and CDR2 sequences are MNHEY and SVGAGI. The CDR3 loop spans 15 amino acids. The ends lost 6 bases at V and 7 bases at J; junction bases unmatched: 3. The CDR3 reads CASRGLAGGGNEQFF. In DNA form, the CDR3 reads TGTGCCAGCAGGGGACTAGCGGGAGGGGGTAATGAGCAGTTCTTC.

The chain uses TRBV7-8 and TRBJ1-1, with TRBD1 as a possible D gene (6 bases). Trimming took 6 bases from V and 0 from J, leaving 14 bases between them. Per germline, CDR1 SGHVS and CDR2 FQNEAQ. The CDR3 runs to 15 residues. The DNA of the CDR3 is TGTGCCAGCAGGGGGGACACGCTGATGAACACTGAAGCTTTCTTT. Translation gives CASRGDTLMNTEAFF.

The CDR3 DNA reads TGTGCCAGCAGTTGGGTCAGAGGAGATGGCTACACCTTC. It is translated as CASSWVRGDGYTF. The rearrangement joins TRBV27 to TRBJ1-2; no clear D. The CDR3 length is 13 residues. Germline lookup yields CDR1 MNHEY and CDR2 SMNVEV (reference sequence). V was shortened by 4 bases and J by 6 bases, with 12 bases between the two germline ends.